Listed here are 30 T cell receptor beta chains from one sample, sequenced in a study of blood T cells in healthy people across ages. Next came a second PCR, run for roughly 6 to 11 cycles, which used a sample-barcoded 5' primer along with a J-beta primer mix. Using its own MiXCR run on the 5' RACE reads, TCRdb lists one record per CDR3 protein. The table shows over a million distinct CDR3 sequences, with around 42% occurring only once. Specimen: blood. The receptors derive from a young woman in good health.

This clonotype has only one observation. V and J are TRBV9 and TRBJ2-7; no firm D call. Germline V gene sequence: CDR1 SGDLS, CDR2 YYNGEE. V shed 0 bases and J shed 0 bases, with 10 bases lying between them. CDR3 length: 15 amino acids. CDR3 region: CASSVESGYSYEQYF. CDR3 bases: TGTGCCAGCAGCGTAGAGTCGGGTTACTCCTACGAGCAGTACTTC.

The chain recombines TRBV5-6 with TRBJ2-3; 13 positions match TRBD2. V dropped 4 bases and J dropped 2; count of bases not matched to a gene: 13. The CDR3 extends over 19 amino acids. Germline V gene lookup returns CDR1 SGHDT and CDR2 YYEEEE. Here the CDR3 reads CASSHPRTSGGPITDTQYF. CDR3 in DNA: TGTGCCAGCAGCCATCCCCGGACTAGCGGGGGACCCATCACAGATACGCAGTATTTT.

Only one count was recorded for this clonotype. The chain links TRBV7-2 to TRBJ2-1; TRBD2 might be the D (5 bases). There are 13 residues in the CDR3. Per the germline V gene, CDR1 is SGHTA and CDR2 is FQGNSA. V gave up 5 bases and J gave up 8 bases, with 13 bases separating them. DNA for the CDR3: TGTGCCAGCAGCGGACCGGGGAGCGATGAGCAGTTCTTC. This translates into CASSGPGSDEQFF.

This clonotype was observed a few times. This chain connects TRBV5-1 to TRBJ2-3; TRBD2 matches 9 bases. Trimming at V came to 0 bases and at J to 4 bases, leaving 3 bases not matched to a gene. This CDR3 spans 15 amino acids. CDR1 and CDR2 (germline): SGHRS, YFSETQ. CDR3: CASSLDAGGPDTQYF. In DNA, the CDR3 is TGCGCCAGCAGCTTGGATGCGGGAGGGCCAGATACGCAGTATTTT.

The V and J genes are TRBV4-1 and TRBJ2-3; 14 nucleotides agree with TRBD2. V gave up 4 bases and J gave up 14 bases; unmatched junction bases: 20. The CDR3 extends over 18 amino acids. The germline V gene has CDR1 MGHRA and CDR2 YSYEKL. The CDR3 protein is CASSPLLATSGRARAGYF. The CDR3 bases are TGCGCCAGCAGCCCCCTTTTGGCGACTAGCGGGAGGGCCCGCGCAGGGTATTTT.

The gene calls are TRBV15 and TRBJ2-3; 11 bases align to TRBD2. The CDR3 loop spans 14 amino acids. Germline V CDR1 and CDR2: LNHNV, YYDKDF (reference sequence). The CDR3, as DNA: TGTTTACATTTAGCGGGAGGGAGGACAGATACGCAGTATTTT. Amino acids: CLHLAGGRTDTQYF.

This clonotype was observed a few times. J is TRBJ2-7 and V is TRBV12-3 or TRBV12-4, with 9 nucleotides matching TRBD1. The CDR3 totals 15 residues. Trimming took 3 bases from V and 6 from J; bases not matched to a gene: 9. The chain's CDR3 is CASSLTGGGSAEQYF. In nucleotides, the CDR3 is TGTGCCAGCAGTTTGACAGGGGGGGGTTCGGCCGAGCAGTACTTC.

The V call is TRBV7-9, the J call TRBJ2-3; 14 bases are shared with TRBD2. The J segment lost 2 bases and the V segment lost 5 bases, leaving 6 bases of the junction unmatched. The CDR3 covers 17 residues. Germline V gene sequence: CDR1 SEHNR, CDR2 FQNEAQ (reference sequence). As DNA, the CDR3 is TGTGCCAGCAGCCCAAGGACTAGCGGGAGGTCCACAGATACGCAGTATTTT. This sequence encodes CASSPRTSGRSTDTQYF.

The gene calls are TRBV10-3 and TRBJ2-5; no clear D. The V end was cut by 2 bases, the J end by 3 bases, with 4 bases between. CDR1 ENHRY and CDR2 SYGVKD come from the germline V gene. This CDR3 has 12 amino acids. The chain's CDR3 is CAISETKETQYF. The CDR3 DNA is TGTGCCATCAGTGAGACCAAAGAGACCCAGTACTTC.

This clonotype showed up just a few times. The V gene is TRBV2, the J gene TRBJ2-3; TRBD2 matches 8 bases. The CDR3 is made up of 15 amino acids. Germline CDR1 reads SNHLY; CDR2 reads FYNNEI. Trimming took 1 base from V and 7 from J; bases not matched to a gene: 7. Here the CDR3 reads CASSEGSSGKHTQYF. The CDR3 nucleotides read TGTGCCAGCAGTGAAGGTAGTAGCGGGAAACATACGCAGTATTTT.

The CDR3: CASSLASTNEKLFF. The DNA of the CDR3 is TGTGCCAGCAGTTTAGCCTCAACTAATGAAAAACTGTTTTTT. The chain recombines TRBV28 with TRBJ1-4, with D hard to call. Germline-derived CDR1 and CDR2 are MDHEN and SYDVKM. The CDR3 length is 14 residues. V lost 2 bases to trimming and J lost 0 bases, with 4 bases between them.

Concerning this clonotype: At one end the junction does not follow the germline gene, possibly because of a read error. The rearrangement links TRBV5-5 to TRBJ1-4; D is undetermined. Germline V CDR1 and CDR2: SGHKS, YYEKEE (reference sequence). This CDR3 is 13 amino acids long. CDR3: CASGFATNEKLFF. CDR3 in DNA: TGTGCCAGCGGCTTTGCAACTAATGAAAAACTGTTTTTT.

V gene TRBV20-1 combines with J gene TRBJ2-7; D is unresolved. Trimming took off 0 bases at V and 0 bases at J, with 12 bases between the two ends. CDR1 and CDR2 from the germline V gene are DFQATT and SNEGSKA (reference sequence). This CDR3 has 15 amino acids. CDR3 sequence (DNA): TGCAGTGCTAGAGATCCCAGCGCACCCTCCTACGAGCAGTACTTC. This codes for CSARDPSAPSYEQYF.

CDR3 DNA: TGTGCCAGCAGCGGGGGGACTTTCCGGACAGATACGCAGTATTTT. This translates into CASSGGTFRTDTQYF. The V gene is TRBV9, the J gene TRBJ2-3; maybe TRBD2 (6 bases). Germline values: CDR1 SGDLS, CDR2 YYNGEE. The CDR3 is 15 amino acids. Trimming stripped 3 bases from V and 3 bases from J, with 14 bases between.

The table lists this clonotype with a count of one. CDR3 in amino acids: CASSPRDRDLHEQYF. CDR3 in DNA: TGTGCCAGCAGTCCCCGAGACAGGGATTTGCACGAGCAGTACTTC. This chain links TRBV12-3 or TRBV12-4 with TRBJ2-7; TRBD1 aligns across 7 bases. J lost 5 bases, V lost 5 bases, and 12 bases had no gene match. This CDR3 is 15 amino acids long.

This clonotype was recorded many times. The rearrangement links TRBV15 to TRBJ2-7, with TRBD2 identical over 8 bases. This CDR3 spans 17 amino acids. J was trimmed by 4 bases and V by 0 bases; bases with no gene match: 11. Germline assignment: CDR1 LNHNV and CDR2 YYDKDF (reference sequence). CDR3 amino acids: CATSRDFDAGGNYEQYF. DNA of the CDR3: TGTGCCACCAGCAGAGATTTTGACGCGGGAGGAAATTACGAGCAGTACTTC.

In this sample, this clonotype turned up a few times. The J gene is TRBJ2-1, the V gene TRBV19, with D possibly being TRBD2 (6 bases). Trimming left V 5 bases short and J 5 bases short, with 16 bases between. Germline V gene data show CDR1 as LNHDA and CDR2 as SQIVND (reference sequence). This CDR3 spans 15 amino acids. The DNA of the CDR3 is TGTGCCAGTAGTCGCGGGGCCCGTGGCGACAATGAGCAGTTCTTC. Translation: CASSRGARGDNEQFF.

The sample holds a few counts of this clonotype. Compared with germline, one end of the junction differs, possibly owing to a read error. The V gene is TRBV20-1, the J gene TRBJ2-7; a weak D match, TRBD2 (5 bases). CDR1 is DFQATT and CDR2 is SNEGSKA in the germline V gene (reference sequence). This CDR3 contains 15 residues. CDR3 amino acids: CSAGEASNSYNEQYF. Written as DNA, the CDR3 is TGCAGTGCTGGAGAAGCTAGCAACTCCTACAATGAGCAGTACTTC.

The V gene is TRBV4-1, the J gene TRBJ2-7; TRBD2 aligns across 8 bases. Per germline, CDR1 MGHRA and CDR2 YSYEKL. V dropped 0 bases and J dropped 6; count of bases not matched to a gene: 7. The CDR3 spans 15 residues. This CDR3 reads CASSQDGAGGGEQYF. As DNA, the CDR3 is TGCGCCAGCAGCCAAGATGGGGCGGGGGGAGGCGAGCAGTACTTC.

The chain joins TRBV9 to TRBJ2-5; 7 bases map to TRBD1. V shed 4 bases and J 1 base; nucleotides not matched to a gene: 4. Germline V gene sequence: CDR1 SGDLS, CDR2 YYNGEE. This CDR3 spans 14 amino acids. The CDR3: CASSKAGGQETQYF. CDR3 sequence (DNA): TGTGCCAGCAGCAAGGCAGGGGGCCAAGAGACCCAGTACTTC. The variable domain in full, with the rest retrieved from reference TRBV9 and TRBJ2-5, is DSGVTQTPKHLITATGQRVTLRCSPRSGDLSVYWYQQSLDQGLQFLIQYYNGEERAKGNILERFSAQQFPDLHSELNLSSLELGDSALYFCASSKAGGQETQYFGPGTRLLVL.

The V call is TRBV6-5, the J call TRBJ2-7; 12 positions agree with TRBD1. V lost 4 bases to trimming and J lost 6 bases; unmatched junction nucleotides: 7. The CDR3 runs 15 residues. Germline CDR1 MNHEY, CDR2 SVGAGI. Here the CDR3 DNA reads TGTGCCAGCAGTTCACCCCGGGACAGGGGGCGCGAGCAGTACTTC. Its translation: CASSSPRDRGREQYF.

The genes are TRBV20-1 and TRBJ2-2; TRBD1 aligns across 7 bases. Germline CDR1 and CDR2: DFQATT and SNEGSKA (reference sequence). This CDR3 is built from 12 residues. V was clipped by 5 bases and J by 7 bases; unmatched bases: 4. The CDR3 DNA sequence: TGCAGTGCTCGACAGGGTGGCGGGGAGCTGTTTTTT. It specifies CSARQGGGELFF.

This chain links TRBV9 with TRBJ2-5; TRBD2 is a possible D gene (6 bases). Germline CDR1 and CDR2: SGDLS and YYNGEE. Trimming removed 9 bases at V and 5 bases at J, with 17 bases between. CDR3 size: 13 residues. The CDR3 sequence is CATGDGSGETQYF. In DNA, the CDR3 is TGTGCCACCGGGGACGGGAGTGGGGAGACCCAGTACTTC. The full variable domain, its missing parts supplied by reference TRBV9 and TRBJ2-5, is DSGVTQTPKHLITATGQRVTLRCSPRSGDLSVYWYQQSLDQGLQFLIQYYNGEERAKGNILERFSAQQFPDLHSELNLSSLELGDSALYFCATGDGSGETQYFGPGTRLLVL.

The chain links TRBV24-1 to TRBJ2-3; 8 nucleotides align to TRBD1. Losses at the gene ends were 4 bases for V and 3 bases for J; bases not matched to a gene: 8. This CDR3 is built from 16 residues. Germline CDR1 KGHDR, CDR2 SFDVKD. As DNA, the CDR3 is TGTGCCACCAGTGACGGACAGGGCAGGAGAACAGATACGCAGTATTTT. As protein: CATSDGQGRRTDTQYF.

The V call is TRBV20-1, the J call TRBJ2-7, with D unresolved. Per the germline V gene, CDR1 is DFQATT and CDR2 is SNEGSKA (reference sequence). The CDR3 is made up of 13 amino acids. V was shortened by 5 bases and J by 7 bases, with 18 bases between the two germline ends. The CDR3 here is CSAPTSSYNEQYF. Written as DNA, the CDR3 is TGCAGTGCTCCTACTTCCTCCTACAATGAGCAGTACTTC.

This clonotype was observed a few times. The chain joins TRBV28 to TRBJ2-3; D may be TRBD1 (6 bases). Germline V lookup: CDR1 MDHEN, CDR2 SYDVKM. V dropped 0 bases and J dropped 1 base, with 11 bases sitting between them. CDR3 length: 16 residues. The CDR3: CASSLWDSLGTDTQYF. The CDR3 DNA is TGTGCCAGCAGTTTATGGGACAGCTTGGGCACAGATACGCAGTATTTT. Variable domain in full (rest from reference TRBV28 and TRBJ2-3): DVKVTQSSRYLVKRTGEKVFLECVQDMDHENMFWYRQDPGLGLRLIYFSYDVKMKEKGDIPEGYSVSREKKERFSLILESASTNQTSMYLCASSLWDSLGTDTQYFGPGTRLTVL.

This clonotype appeared a single time. The gene calls are TRBV7-2 and TRBJ2-7, with 8 bases that match TRBD2. After removal of 5 bases from V and 3 bases from J, the junction contained 6 bases not matched to a gene. This CDR3 comprises 14 residues. Germline V gene data show CDR1 as SGHTA and CDR2 as FQGNSA. The chain's CDR3 is CASSPGGSNYEQYF. The CDR3 DNA follows: TGTGCCAGCAGCCCGGGGGGGAGTAACTACGAGCAGTACTTC. The full variable domain, rest sourced from reference TRBV7-2 and TRBJ2-7, is GAGVSQSPSNKVTEKGKDVELRCDPISGHTALYWYRQSLGQGLEFLIYFQGNSAPDKSGLPSDRFSAERTGGSVSTLTIQRTQQEDSAVYLCASSPGGSNYEQYFGPGTRLTVT.

This clonotype occurred a few times. The chain is built from TRBV6-1 and TRBJ2-7; D gene unclear. The V end lost 7 bases, the J end lost 1 base, and 8 bases lay between the germline ends. Germline assignment: CDR1 MNHNS and CDR2 SASEGT. The length of the CDR3 is 12 residues. The CDR3 protein is CASMQASYEQYF. The CDR3 DNA follows: TGTGCCAGCATGCAGGCTTCCTACGAGCAGTACTTC.

This rearrangement joins TRBV5-6 to TRBJ2-1, with TRBD1 matching 7 bases. CDR3 size: 16 residues. V gave up 4 bases and J gave up 7 bases; unmatched junction bases: 14. CDR1 is SGHDT, CDR2 YYEEEE, per germline. The CDR3 sequence is CASSPLDRALVNEQFF. The CDR3 nucleotides are TGTGCCAGCAGCCCCCTTGACAGGGCGCTGGTAAATGAGCAGTTCTTC.

This clonotype turned up a few times. This sequence joins TRBV25-1 and TRBJ1-5; D not certain. V lost 4 bases to trimming and J lost 2 bases, with 6 bases between them. Germline V gene data show CDR1 as MGHDK and CDR2 as SYGVNS. This CDR3 is 13 amino acids long. The CDR3 bases are TGTGCCAGCAGTGGAATTGGCAATCAGCCCCAGCATTTT. It translates to CASSGIGNQPQHF.